A single sample is the source of the 26 T cell receptor beta chains below, sequenced in a study of beta chain features in type 1 diabetes. The entirety of the isolated RNA underwent reverse transcription, so expressed TCRB transcripts were sequenced. Measured with immunoSEQ multiplex PCR; TCRdb has only the in-frame clones, and not every one. The profile covers roughly 150,000 clones, with around 8.5% appearing a single time and 0.55% to 0.75% taken by the ten largest. Sequencing used central memory CD4+ T cells from blood. These receptors were taken from a man aged 18 to 35 in good health.

The chain carries TRBV6-6 and TRBJ2-5; TRBD1 matches at 8 bases. V lost 8 bases, J lost 5 bases, and 10 bases stayed unmatched. CDR1 is MNHNY and CDR2 is SVGAGI in the germline V gene (reference sequence). The length of the CDR3 is 14 residues. CDR3 loop: CASGDRGLRETQYF. In nucleotides, the CDR3 is TGTGCCAGCGGCGACAGGGGCCTCCGGGAGACCCAGTACTTC.

Ten or more counts support this clone. The junction and the germline gene differ at one end; a read error may be behind it. The chain combines TRBV28 with TRBJ2-5; D ambiguous. There are 11 residues in the CDR3. CDR1 MDHEN and CDR2 SYDVKM come from the germline V gene. CDR3 sequence (DNA): TGTGCCAGCAGTTCCCAAGCGACCCAGTACTTC. Its protein is CASSSQATQYF.

J is TRBJ1-5 and V is TRBV5-5, with D tentatively TRBD1 (6 bases). V was clipped by 4 bases and J by 2 bases, with 13 bases between them. This CDR3 has 15 amino acids. Per the germline V gene, CDR1 is SGHKS and CDR2 is YYEKEE (reference sequence). CDR3 region: CASSPGTGRNQPQHF. CDR3 coding DNA: TGTGCCAGCAGCCCGGGCACAGGGCGCAATCAGCCCCAGCATTTT. Using reference TRBV5-5 and TRBJ1-5 for the parts outside the CDR3, the full variable domain is DAGVTQSPTHLIKTRGQQVTLRCSPISGHKSVSWYQQVLGQGPQFIFQYYEKEERGRGNFPDRFSARQFPNYSSELNVNALLLGDSALYLCASSPGTGRNQPQHFGDGTRLSIL.

The rearrangement joins TRBV7-6 to TRBJ2-3; weak D call: TRBD1 (7 bases). Trimming left V 1 base short and J 1 base short, with 12 bases between. CDR1 is SGHVS and CDR2 is FNYEAQ in the germline V gene. The CDR3 is 16 amino acids. This CDR3 is CASSLGRGQRTDTQYF. The CDR3 nucleotides read TGTGCCAGCAGCTTAGGGAGGGGGCAACGCACAGATACGCAGTATTTT.

With regard to this clone: Other DNA sequences in the sample encode the same CDR3. The chain links TRBV5-6 to TRBJ1-6; D gene uncertain. This CDR3 region has 14 residues. The germline CDR1 and CDR2 sequences are SGHDT and YYEEEE. Trimming cost V 0 bases and J 7 bases, with 8 bases left between them. DNA of the CDR3: TGTGCCAGCAGCTTGGGCCAGGCAAATTCACCCCTCCACTTT. Amino acids: CASSLGQANSPLHF.

The rearrangement uses TRBV7-2 and TRBJ1-3, with 8 bases fitting TRBD1. CDR1 is SGHTA and CDR2 is FQGNSA in the germline V gene. V lost 3 bases to trimming and J lost 7 bases; unmatched junction nucleotides: 11. This CDR3 has 16 residues. CDR3 amino acids: CASSFSRTGSENTIYF. DNA for the CDR3: TGTGCCAGCAGCTTCTCCCGGACAGGGTCTGAGAACACCATATATTTT.

The rearrangement joins TRBV7-2 to TRBJ2-7; D is unclear. There are 14 residues in the CDR3. Trimming took off 1 base at V and 3 bases at J, with 10 bases between the two ends. Per germline, CDR1 SGHTA and CDR2 FQGNSA. The CDR3 spells CASSLGSPGYEQYF. For the CDR3, the DNA is TGTGCCAGCAGCTTAGGCAGTCCTGGCTACGAGCAGTACTTC.

The rearrangement uses TRBV28 and TRBJ2-6; D gene ambiguous. This CDR3 region has 15 residues. V lost 7 bases, J lost 1 base, and 11 bases lay in between. The germline CDR1 and CDR2 sequences are MDHEN and SYDVKM. The CDR3, as DNA: TGTGCCAGCACCTTAGACTCTTCTGGGGCCAACGTCCTGACTTTC. Translation: CASTLDSSGANVLTF.

The rearrangement joins TRBV11-1 to TRBJ2-7, with 7 positions matching TRBD1. J lost 4 bases, V lost 8 bases, and 11 bases had no gene match. This CDR3 is built from 14 residues. Germline assignment: CDR1 SGHAT and CDR2 FQDESV (reference sequence). The CDR3 nucleotides are TGTGCCAGCGCCTCTCGACAGGGTGTGTACGAGCAGTACTTC. Its translation: CASASRQGVYEQYF.

The V and J genes are TRBV7-2 and TRBJ1-2; D is possibly TRBD1 (5 bases). The CDR3 totals 12 residues. Trimming pared 4 bases from V and 4 bases from J, leaving 7 bases between. Germline V gives CDR1 SGHTA, CDR2 FQGNSA. CDR3 in amino acids: CASSSQGYGYTF. The CDR3 DNA follows: TGTGCCAGCAGCTCGCAGGGCTATGGCTACACCTTC.

With respect to this clone: A much larger clone is a single base away; this may be a read error. The chain uses TRBV7-2 and TRBJ1-6, with 8 bases matching TRBD1. CDR1 SGHTA and CDR2 FQGNSA come from the germline V gene. The CDR3 loop spans 14 amino acids. After removal of 8 bases from V and 10 bases from J, the junction contained 10 bases not matched to a gene. The CDR3 region has the DNA TGTGCCAGCGGCCACGGACAGGGACACTCACCCCTCCACTTT. It translates to CASGHGQGHSPLHF.

This clone was observed a handful of times. The chain's CDR3 is CASSLGTRLTYEQYF. The CDR3 DNA follows: TGTGCCAGCAGCTTGGGCACACGACTCACCTACGAGCAGTACTTC. This rearrangement joins TRBV5-8 to TRBJ2-7; D is undetermined. Between the trimmed V and J ends, which lost 0 bases and 2 bases, there was a span of 12 bases. The CDR3 length is 15 residues. Germline loops: CDR1 SGHTS, CDR2 YDEGEE. The whole variable domain, filled in from reference TRBV5-8 and TRBJ2-7, reads EAGVTQSPTHLIKTRGQQATLRCSPISGHTSVYWYQQALGLGLQFLLWYDEGEERNRGNFPPRFSGRQFPNYSSELNVNALELEDSALYLCASSLGTRLTYEQYFGPGTRLTVT.

The rearrangement links TRBV5-5 to TRBJ2-5; TRBD2 might be the D (5 bases). Trimming left V 3 bases short and J 5 bases short, with 8 bases between. CDR3 length: 12 amino acids. Looked up from germline, CDR1 is SGHKS and CDR2 is YYEKEE (reference sequence). CDR3 bases: TGTGCCAGCAGCTCGCGGGTGGAGACCCAGTACTTC. Its protein product is CASSSRVETQYF.

This chain connects TRBV7-6 to TRBJ1-1; D is possibly TRBD1 (6 bases). The CDR3 runs 17 residues. Per the germline V gene, CDR1 is SGHVS and CDR2 is FNYEAQ. Trimming shortened V by 8 bases and J by 5 bases, and 27 bases separated the two germline ends. In DNA, the CDR3 is TGTGCCAGCTCCCGGATGGGAGGGGGACTATTAGGGACTGAAGCTTTCTTT. Protein: CASSRMGGGLLGTEAFF.

The CDR3 region is CASSSGVSTDTQYF. The CDR3 nucleotides read TGTGCCAGCAGTTCCGGGGTTAGCACAGATACGCAGTATTTT. The chain combines TRBV2 with TRBJ2-3; possibly TRBD2 for D (5 bases). V was clipped by 5 bases and J by 0 bases, with 9 bases between them. The CDR3 is 14 amino acids. CDR1 and CDR2 from the germline V gene are SNHLY and FYNNEI.

This clone was observed a handful of times. V is TRBV30 and J is TRBJ2-1, with D possibly TRBD2 on 7 matching bases. CDR1 is GTSNPN and CDR2 is SVGIG in the germline V gene (reference sequence). Deletions cut 4 bases from V and 7 bases from J, with 20 bases between. This CDR3 has 15 amino acids. The CDR3 loop reads CAWTPPGGALNEQFF. DNA for the CDR3: TGTGCCTGGACGCCTCCGGGGGGCGCGTTGAATGAGCAGTTCTTC.

The sample holds a few counts of this clone. This rearrangement joins TRBV30 to TRBJ2-7, with D perhaps TRBD2 (6 bases). The V gene lost 8 bases and the J gene lost 3 bases, with 14 bases spanning the gap. The CDR3 is made up of 12 amino acids. CDR1 and CDR2 from the germline V gene are GTSNPN and SVGIG (reference sequence). The CDR3 loop reads CAVRGTLYEQYF. DNA for the CDR3: TGTGCCGTCCGGGGGACCCTCTACGAGCAGTACTTC.

There are a few counts of this clone. This rearrangement joins TRBV11-2 to TRBJ2-1; 7 bases fit TRBD2. CDR3 length: 15 amino acids. The V segment lost 5 bases and the J segment 2 bases; nucleotides outside the gene matches: 6. Germline CDR1 reads SGHAT; CDR2 reads FQNNGV. The CDR3 here is CASSSGLVPYNEQFF. The DNA of the CDR3 is TGTGCCAGCAGCAGTGGACTAGTTCCCTACAATGAGCAGTTCTTC. Full variable domain (missing parts from reference TRBV11-2 and TRBJ2-1): EAGVAQSPRYKIIEKRQSVAFWCNPISGHATLYWYQQILGQGPKLLIQFQNNGVVDDSQLPKDRFSAERLKGVDSTLKIQPAKLEDSAVYLCASSSGLVPYNEQFFGPGTRLTVL.

This clone was counted between two and nine times. This chain links TRBV4-2 with TRBJ1-5; D call uncertain. In germline, CDR1 is LGHNA, CDR2 YNFKEQ. V was trimmed by 0 bases and J by 4 bases, leaving 13 bases between them. The CDR3 has 16 residues. CDR3 DNA: TGTGCCAGCAGCCAAGAGAGACAAATCGGTAATCAGCCCCAGCATTTT. This codes for CASSQERQIGNQPQHF.

This clone was counted a few times. The chain recombines TRBV30 with TRBJ1-1; D is ambiguous. Germline V gives CDR1 GTSNPN, CDR2 SVGIG (reference sequence). V shed 8 bases and J shed 3 bases, with 10 bases lying between them. This CDR3 is 11 amino acids long. The CDR3 DNA follows: TGTGCCCAAAGCGAGTACACTGAAGCTTTCTTT. Amino acids: CAQSEYTEAFF. The entire variable domain, with the rest obtained from reference TRBV30 and TRBJ1-1, is as follows: SQTIHQWPATLVQPVGSPLSLECTVEGTSNPNLYWYRQAAGRGLQLLFYSVGIGQISSEVPQNLSASRPQDRQFILSSKKLLLSDSGFYLCAQSEYTEAFFGQGTRLTVV.

The genes are TRBV6-6 and TRBJ1-6; 7 positions agree with TRBD1. V was pared by 4 bases and J by 6 bases, with 9 bases of the junction left unmatched. CDR3 length: 16 amino acids. Per germline, CDR1 MNHNY and CDR2 SVGAGI (reference sequence). CDR3 protein: CASSSGGGDGNSPLHF. The CDR3 nucleotides are TGTGCCAGCAGTTCAGGAGGGGGCGACGGTAATTCACCCCTCCACTTT.

This clone came up a few times. The chain recombines TRBV18 with TRBJ2-3; D might be TRBD2 (5 bases). V was cut by 2 bases and J by 0 bases, with 9 bases left in between. Germline V gives CDR1 KGHSH, CDR2 LQKENI. The CDR3 sequence is 15 residues long. CDR3 protein: CASSPNRGSTDTQYF. For the CDR3, the DNA is TGTGCCAGCTCACCAAATCGGGGAAGCACAGATACGCAGTATTTT.

This clone has more than one count but fewer than ten. The germline gene is not matched at one end of the junction; a read error may be the cause. V gene TRBV6-5 combines with J gene TRBJ2-1; 11 bases line up with TRBD2. The CDR3 loop spans 12 amino acids. Germline V gene sequence: CDR1 MNHEY, CDR2 SVGAGI. The DNA of the CDR3 is TGTGCCAGCAGCCTACGGGGGACTAGCGGTGTCTTC. Protein sequence: CASSLRGTSGVF.

The chain carries TRBV7-3 and TRBJ1-2; 9 bases line up with TRBD1. V lost 5 bases to trimming and J lost 10 bases; unmatched junction nucleotides: 5. Germline-derived CDR1 and CDR2 are SGHTA and FQGTGA. The CDR3 extends over 12 amino acids. Here the CDR3 DNA reads TGTGCCAGCAGCCCGGGACAGGGAGCCTACACCTTC. Amino acids: CASSPGQGAYTF.

On this clone: The same CDR3 can be traced to other DNA sequences in this sample. The rearrangement uses TRBV4-3 and TRBJ1-4, with TRBD1 as a possible D gene (6 bases). Germline V gene data show CDR1 as LGHNA and CDR2 as YSLEER. V lost 0 bases and J lost 5, with 10 bases in between. The CDR3 extends over 15 amino acids. The CDR3 region is CASSQEGTGNEKLFF. DNA for the CDR3: TGCGCCAGCAGCCAAGAGGGAACAGGGAATGAAAAACTGTTTTTT.

CDR3 nucleotides: TGCAGCGTTGACTTCGGGACAGGGTCTCACGAGCAGTACTTC. Its translation: CSVDFGTGSHEQYF. J is TRBJ2-7 and V is TRBV29-1, with 9 nucleotides matching TRBD1. V lost 3 bases, J lost 5 bases, and 8 bases stayed unmatched. The CDR3 sequence is 14 residues long. The germline V gene has CDR1 SQVTM and CDR2 ANQGSEA.